The clone carrying this TCR beta chain has just one count. This record belongs to a study of blood T cell repertoires in COVID-19. Repertoires were generated with immunoSEQ multiplex PCR, while TCRdb's copy carries only in-frame clones and drops some. In the table there are roughly 260,000 clones, about 90% of which are singletons. Germline CDR1 reads SGHNT; CDR2 reads YENEEA. V lost 5 bases, J lost 7 bases, and 11 bases lay in between. CDR3 length equals 13 residues. The clonotype was recovered from a human donor in a cohort exposed to, infected with or recovered from COVID-19 (not recorded which). The donor label of this sample is uncertain. The V gene is TRBV11-3, the J gene TRBJ2-2; D is unresolved. Material for sequencing was PBMCs or T cells enriched from blood (not recorded which). CDR3 sequence (DNA): TGTGCCAGCAGCCCGTCTCCCCTCGGGGAGCTGTTTTTT. Translating it yields CASSPSPLGELFF. Combining the CDR3 with reference TRBV11-3 and TRBJ2-2 gives the whole variable domain EAGVVQSPRYKIIEKKQPVAFWCNPISGHNTLYWYLQNLGQGPELLIRYENEEAVDDSQLPKDRFSAERLKGVDSTLKIQPAELGDSAVYLCASSPSPLGELFFGEGSRLTVL.